Given below is one TCR beta chain in context. CDR3 length equals 10 residues. In germline, CDR1 is DFQATT, CDR2 SNEGSKA (reference sequence). V was pared by 5 bases and J by 10 bases, with 3 bases of the junction left unmatched. The data derive from a study of T cell responses to AZD1222 COVID-19 vaccine. Clones were read by immunoSEQ multiplex PCR, and TCRdb kept only the in-frame ones, dropping some. The sample has about 180,000 clones, approximately 92% seen once. The sequencing here drew on peripheral blood, taken 28 days after the second dose of the MenACWY control vaccine. This TCR was recovered from an adult who received the MenACWY meningococcal vaccine as a control. The rearrangement links TRBV20-1 to TRBJ1-2; 8 nucleotides line up with TRBD1. CDR3 nucleotides: TGCAGTGCTCCACAGGGGGACTACACCTTC. Its translation is CSAPQGDYTF.